Listed below are T cell receptor beta chains from one sample, sequenced in a study of cytomegalovirus exposure and HLA in healthy donors. The data were produced by immunoSEQ multiplex PCR, yet TCRdb's version contains in-frame clones alone and is incomplete. The table has 200,000 to 250,000 clones, 75% to 80% seen once. Sequenced input: PBMCs. The receptor source for this set is a man aged 18 to 30 in good health and CMV-seronegative. The CDR3 runs from the conserved cysteine through the conserved F or W.

V: TRBV6-5
J: TRBJ2-7
CDR3: CASSYGQGTWEQYF

V: TRBV5-1
J: TRBJ1-5
CDR3: CASSLAPGAGGQPQHF

V: TRBV15
J: TRBJ2-7
CDR3: CATSRDEGSYEQYF

V: TRBV11-2
J: TRBJ1-4
CDR3: CASSWTDGEKLFF

V: TRBV6-6
J: TRBJ2-1
CDR3: CASKLAGINEQFF

V: TRBV5-1
J: TRBJ1-6
CDR3: CASSVDRGNSPLHF

V: TRBV28
J: TRBJ2-1
CDR3: CASRDSGRTYNEQFF

V: TRBV7-9
J: TRBJ2-3
CDR3: CASSLSADTQYF

V: TRBV5-1
J: TRBJ2-1
CDR3: CASSMAVRQGANEQFF

V: TRBV18
J: TRBJ2-7
CDR3: CASSPGQDFSYEQYF

V: TRBV6-5
J: TRBJ1-1
CDR3: CASSQGNTEAFF

V: TRBV2
J: TRBJ1-5
CDR3: CASSHRLRGRNQPQHF

V: TRBV6-5
J: TRBJ1-2
CDR3: CASSATGPNYGYTF

V: TRBV27
J: TRBJ2-3
CDR3: CASREKLSLGTDTQYF

V: TRBV5-1
J: TRBJ2-5
CDR3: CASSLDGDGGETQYF